The T cell receptor (beta chain) described here comes from a study of post-analysis software for immune sequencing data. The wider study: Disease trajectories encompassed relapsing-remitting, secondary progressive and progressive-relapsing multiple sclerosis. Points from the study as a whole: About 5 TRBV segments occurring more often in patients than controls included TRBV5-6, TRBV5-1 and TRBV20-1.

The TCR beta cDNA libraries carried unique molecular identifiers. A population of about 0.95 to 10 million T cells gave rise to roughly 490,000 cDNA molecules. TCRdb itself ran the PCR reads through MiXCR, one entry per CDR3 protein. The top ten hold around 11% of the sample, which has 600,000 to 700,000 distinct CDR3 sequences, approximately 60% seen once. For this clonotype: Its antigen is not known.

Germline CDR1 is SGHTA and CDR2 is FQGNSA. This CDR3 region has 15 residues. V was trimmed by 5 bases and J by 6 bases, leaving 17 bases between them. Sequences were obtained from blood. This TCR came from a girl aged 2-10 years with multiple sclerosis. The chain joins TRBV7-2 to TRBJ2-1; perhaps TRBD2 as D (5 bases). The CDR3 DNA reads as TGTGCCAGCAGCCCATACCCTGGAGGTGGCAATGAGCAGTTCTTC. This translates into CASSPYPGGGNEQFF.